This T cell receptor beta chain was sequenced during a study of T-cell reconstitution after alpha-beta-depleted transplantation in children. General observations from the study: Diversity and T-cell counts at one year after transplant derived mostly from new T cells. Several hundred graft clones that had expanded were reportedly the source of alpha-beta T cells about two months after transplant.

This CDR3 comprises 13 residues. V was shortened by 6 bases and J by 2 bases, with 10 bases between the two germline ends. For TCRbeta, the library was prepared with unique molecular identifiers. In TCRdb, the PCR reads were re-called with MiXCR into one record per CDR3 protein. The table lists around 31,000 distinct CDR3 sequences, 5% to 7.5% of them singletons. This clonotype was counted many times. Its antigen remains unknown. V is TRBV12-3 or TRBV12-4 and J is TRBJ2-5; unclear D gene. The material was peripheral blood, obtained 60 days after TCRalphabeta/CD19-depleted stem cell transplant. The sequence derives from a child younger than two who had a stem cell transplant for acute myeloid leukemia, so the T cells may come from the graft donor. CDR3 protein: CASRPNPQETQYF. As DNA, the CDR3 is TGTGCCAGCAGACCGAACCCTCAAGAGACCCAGTACTTC.